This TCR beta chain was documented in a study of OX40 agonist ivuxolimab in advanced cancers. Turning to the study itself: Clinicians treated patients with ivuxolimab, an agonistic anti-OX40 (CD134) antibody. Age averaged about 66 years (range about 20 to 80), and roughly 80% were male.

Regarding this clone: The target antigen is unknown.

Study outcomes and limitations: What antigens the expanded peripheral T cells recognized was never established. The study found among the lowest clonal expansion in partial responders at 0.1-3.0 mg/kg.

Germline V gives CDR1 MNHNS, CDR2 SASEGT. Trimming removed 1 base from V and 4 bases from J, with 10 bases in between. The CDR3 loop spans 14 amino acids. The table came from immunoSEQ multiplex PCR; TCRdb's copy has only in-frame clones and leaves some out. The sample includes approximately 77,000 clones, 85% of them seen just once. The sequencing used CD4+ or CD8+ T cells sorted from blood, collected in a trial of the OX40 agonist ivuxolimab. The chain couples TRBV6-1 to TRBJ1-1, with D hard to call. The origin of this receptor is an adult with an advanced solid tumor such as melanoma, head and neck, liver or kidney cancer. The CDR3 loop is CASSEVVRGTEAFF. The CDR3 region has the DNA TGTGCCAGCAGTGAAGTGGTCCGGGGCACTGAAGCTTTCTTT.